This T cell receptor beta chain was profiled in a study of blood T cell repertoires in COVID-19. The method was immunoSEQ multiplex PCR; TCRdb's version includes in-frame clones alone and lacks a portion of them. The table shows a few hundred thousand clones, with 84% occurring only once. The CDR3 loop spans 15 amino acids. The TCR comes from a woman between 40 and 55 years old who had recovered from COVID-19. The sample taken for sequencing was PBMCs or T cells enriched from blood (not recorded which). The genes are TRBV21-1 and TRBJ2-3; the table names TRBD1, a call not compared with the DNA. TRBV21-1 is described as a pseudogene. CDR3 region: CAMLRGAPGTDTQYF. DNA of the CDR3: TGTGCCATGCTCAGGGGAGCACCCGGCACAGATACGCAGTATTTT.